One TCR beta chain is described in this entry. Its binding antigen is unknown. The sample holds no much larger clone one base away, and base qualities are not on file. The trial excluded patients who had a history of autoimmune disease or were on systemic immunosuppression. Peripheral blood for TCR sequencing was collected from all dose cohorts at baseline, on cycle 4 day 1, and on cycle 7 day 1. The samples were taken from a phase I, first-in-human, multicenter, open-label dose-escalation trial of ivuxolimab. Adults with locally advanced or metastatic melanoma, renal cell carcinoma, hepatocellular carcinoma or head and neck squamous cell carcinoma were enrolled in the trial. Before TCR sequencing, CD4+ and CD8+ T cells were separately sorted from peripheral blood. Genomic DNA was extracted from sorted cells for sequencing of the TCRbeta CDR3 region. The immunoSEQ Assay was used for sequencing of TCRbeta CDR3 regions. As stored in TCRdb, this immuneACCESS dataset retains in-frame rearrangements with V and J assigned. A fraction of the clones does not appear; measured against another copy, unresolved V genes explain less than half of the discrepancy, and the remainder lacks a known reason. The sample records about 49,000 clones, more than 70% of which are singletons. The ten largest clones represent roughly 0.98% of the sample.

The sample is drawn from a study of OX40 agonist ivuxolimab in advanced cancers. Concerning the study at large: The costimulatory receptor OX40 (CD134) was targeted by ivuxolimab, a fully human IgG2 agonistic monoclonal antibody. The dose-escalation cohort was about 83% male with a mean age of about 60 years, ranging from 23 to 79. The paper describes the monotherapy dose-escalation part (N ≈ 51 patients) of the phase I trial of ivuxolimab. Intravenous ivuxolimab was administered to patients every 2 weeks at six dose levels: 0.01, 0.1, 0.3, 1.5, 3 and 10 mg/kg. Among the approximately 54 dose-escalation patients, around 19 had hepatocellular carcinoma, around 15 melanoma, 9 renal cell carcinoma and 9 head and neck cancer. Peripheral TCRbeta sequencing aimed to test whether ivuxolimab altered TCR sequence diversity and caused clonal T-cell expansion. Patients were allowed to have had prior anti-PD-1, anti-PD-L1 or anti-CTLA-4 therapy, and 40% of the dose-escalation patients had previously received checkpoint inhibitors. Partial responses were achieved by three dose-escalation patients, of whom one had hepatocellular carcinoma and two had cutaneous melanoma. Results and caveats for the whole study, not just this receptor: Low levels of normalized T-cell clonal expansion were also shown by some nonresponding patients. Partial responders in the 0.1-3.0 mg/kg groups had among the lowest normalized peripheral clonal expansion, especially among CD8+ T cells. At doses from 0.1 to 3.0 mg/kg, clonal expansion was seen in both CD4+ and CD8+ blood T cells between baseline and week 6. The antigen specificity of the peripheral T cells that underwent clonal expansion was not determined. On average, CD8+ T cells showed more expanded clones than CD4+ T cells after ivuxolimab.

The source is an adult with an advanced solid tumor such as melanoma, head and neck, liver or kidney cancer. The material sequenced was CD4+ or CD8+ T cells sorted from blood, taken in a trial of the OX40 agonist ivuxolimab.

This receptor has the CDR3 CASSQSGRGDTQYF. The bases are TGTGCCAGCAGCCAAAGCGGGAGGGGAGATACGCAGTATTTT. The chain links TRBV4-2 with TRBJ2-3; 10 nucleotides in the junction match TRBD2. Measured from the cysteine to the phenylalanine, the CDR3 is 14 residues long. This entry keeps only the CDR3 DNA: 42 bases, framed from base 1. The germline V gene gives CDR1 as LGHNA and CDR2 as YNFKEQ. Germline trimming amounts to 2 bases on V and 5 bases on J, with 1 as the count of junction bases outside the gene matches.